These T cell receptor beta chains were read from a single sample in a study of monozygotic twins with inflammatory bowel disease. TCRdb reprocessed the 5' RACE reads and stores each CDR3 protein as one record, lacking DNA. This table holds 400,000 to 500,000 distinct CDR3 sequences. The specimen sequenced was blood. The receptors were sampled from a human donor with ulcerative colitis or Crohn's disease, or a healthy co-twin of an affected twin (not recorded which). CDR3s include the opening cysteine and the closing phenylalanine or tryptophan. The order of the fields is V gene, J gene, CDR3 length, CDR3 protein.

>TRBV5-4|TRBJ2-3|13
CASRRTITDTQYF
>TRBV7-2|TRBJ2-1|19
CASSLAGLAVRSSYNEQFF
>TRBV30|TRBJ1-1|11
CAWRGGTEAFF
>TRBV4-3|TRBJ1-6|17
CASSQARDRGYNSPLHF
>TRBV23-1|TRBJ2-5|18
CASSQSRYRDRGRQTQYF
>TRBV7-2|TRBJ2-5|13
CASSLVGVETQYF
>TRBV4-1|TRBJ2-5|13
CASSQAMLETQYF
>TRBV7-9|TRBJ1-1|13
CASSRGFGAEAFF
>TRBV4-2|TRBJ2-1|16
CASSQASGGAYNEQFF
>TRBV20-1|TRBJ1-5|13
CSARGEGNQPQHF
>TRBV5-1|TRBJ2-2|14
CASQQDANTGELFF
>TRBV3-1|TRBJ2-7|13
CASSPGQGREQYF
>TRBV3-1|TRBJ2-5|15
CASSRTGEGQETQYF
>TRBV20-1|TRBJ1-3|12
CIGGEGGNTIYF
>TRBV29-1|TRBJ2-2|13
CSVVTGGTGELFF
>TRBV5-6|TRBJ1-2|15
CASSLRWTGGKGYTF